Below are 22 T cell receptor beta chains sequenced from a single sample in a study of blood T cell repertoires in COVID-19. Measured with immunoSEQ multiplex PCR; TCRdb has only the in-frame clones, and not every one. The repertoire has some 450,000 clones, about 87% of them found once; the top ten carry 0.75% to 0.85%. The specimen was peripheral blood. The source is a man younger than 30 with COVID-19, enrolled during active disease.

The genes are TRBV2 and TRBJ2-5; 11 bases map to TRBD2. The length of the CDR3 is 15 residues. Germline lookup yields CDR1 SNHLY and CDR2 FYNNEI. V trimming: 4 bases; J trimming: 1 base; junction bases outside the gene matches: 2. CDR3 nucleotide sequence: TGTGCCAGCAGTGGGACTAGCGGGTCCCAAGAGACCCAGTACTTC. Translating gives CASSGTSGSQETQYF. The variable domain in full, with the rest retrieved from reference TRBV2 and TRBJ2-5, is EPEVTQTPSHQVTQMGQEVILRCVPISNHLYFYWYRQILGQKVEFLVSFYNNEISEKSEIFDDQFSVERPDGSNFTLKIRSTKLEDSAMYFCASSGTSGSQETQYFGPGTRLLVL.

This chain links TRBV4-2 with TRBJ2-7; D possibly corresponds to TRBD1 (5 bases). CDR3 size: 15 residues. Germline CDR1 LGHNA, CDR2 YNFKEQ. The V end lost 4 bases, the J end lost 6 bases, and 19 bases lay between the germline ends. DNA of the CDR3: TGTGCCAGCAGCCCCTCAGGCGCAGGGCTCCTCGAGCAGTACTTC. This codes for CASSPSGAGLLEQYF.

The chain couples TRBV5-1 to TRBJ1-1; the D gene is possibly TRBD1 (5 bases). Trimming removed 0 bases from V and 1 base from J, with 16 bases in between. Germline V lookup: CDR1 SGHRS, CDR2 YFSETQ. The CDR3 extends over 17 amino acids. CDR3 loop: CASSLAARRGGNTEAFF. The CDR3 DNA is TGCGCCAGCAGCTTGGCCGCTCGGAGGGGCGGGAACACTGAAGCTTTCTTT.

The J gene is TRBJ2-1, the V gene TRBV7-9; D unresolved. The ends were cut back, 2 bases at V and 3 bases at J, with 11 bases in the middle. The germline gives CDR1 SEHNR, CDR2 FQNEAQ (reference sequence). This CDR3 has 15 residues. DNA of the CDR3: TGTGCCAGCAGCTTAAAGGAGCGCGACTACAATGAGCAGTTCTTC. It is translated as CASSLKERDYNEQFF.

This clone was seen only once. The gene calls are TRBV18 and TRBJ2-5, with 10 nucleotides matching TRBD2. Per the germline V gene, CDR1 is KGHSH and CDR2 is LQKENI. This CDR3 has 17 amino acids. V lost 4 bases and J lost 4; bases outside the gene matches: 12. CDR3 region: CASSLRGPSGSRETQYF. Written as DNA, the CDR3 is TGTGCCAGCTCACTTCGGGGCCCTAGCGGGAGTAGAGAGACCCAGTACTTC.

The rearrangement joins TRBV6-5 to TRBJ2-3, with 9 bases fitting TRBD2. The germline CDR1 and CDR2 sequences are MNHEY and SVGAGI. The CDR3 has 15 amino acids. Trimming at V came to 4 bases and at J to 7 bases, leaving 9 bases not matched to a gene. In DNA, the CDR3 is TGTGCCAGCAGTTCCGCGCGGGAGGGCCCATATACGCAGTATTTT. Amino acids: CASSSAREGPYTQYF.

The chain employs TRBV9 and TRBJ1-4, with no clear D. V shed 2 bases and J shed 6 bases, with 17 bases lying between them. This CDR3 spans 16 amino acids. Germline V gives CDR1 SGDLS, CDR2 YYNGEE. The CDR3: CASSVSASNWDEKLFF. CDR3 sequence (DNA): TGTGCCAGCAGCGTCAGCGCCAGCAACTGGGATGAAAAACTGTTTTTT.

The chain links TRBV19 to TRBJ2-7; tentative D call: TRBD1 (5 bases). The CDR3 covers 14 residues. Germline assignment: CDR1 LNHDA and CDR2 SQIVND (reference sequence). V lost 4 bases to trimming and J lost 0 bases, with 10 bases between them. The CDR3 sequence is CASSRGRSSYEQYF. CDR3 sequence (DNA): TGTGCCAGTAGTAGGGGCCGGAGCTCCTACGAGCAGTACTTC.

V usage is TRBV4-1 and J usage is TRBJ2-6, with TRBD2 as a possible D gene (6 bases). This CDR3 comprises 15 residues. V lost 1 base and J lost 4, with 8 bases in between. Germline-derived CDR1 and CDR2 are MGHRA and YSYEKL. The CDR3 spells CASSQASAGANVLTF. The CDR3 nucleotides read TGCGCCAGCAGCCAAGCTAGCGCCGGGGCCAACGTCCTGACTTTC.

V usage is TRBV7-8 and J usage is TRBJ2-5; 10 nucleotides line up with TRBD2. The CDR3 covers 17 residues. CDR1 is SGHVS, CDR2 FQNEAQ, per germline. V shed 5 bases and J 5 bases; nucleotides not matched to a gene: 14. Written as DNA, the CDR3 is TGTGCCAGCAGCCAGGGACTAGCGCCTGGGGGGGTCGAGACCCAGTACTTC. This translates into CASSQGLAPGGVETQYF. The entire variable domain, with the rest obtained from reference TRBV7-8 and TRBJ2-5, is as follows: GAGVSQSPRYKVAKRGQDVALRCDPISGHVSLFWYQQALGQGPEFLTYFQNEAQLDKSGLPSDRFFAERPEGSVSTLKIQRTQQEDSAVYLCASSQGLAPGGVETQYFGPGTRLLVL.

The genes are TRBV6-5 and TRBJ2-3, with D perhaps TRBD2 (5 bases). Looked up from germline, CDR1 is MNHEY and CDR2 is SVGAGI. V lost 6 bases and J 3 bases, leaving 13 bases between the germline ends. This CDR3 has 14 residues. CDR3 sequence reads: CASRDFVGTDTQYF. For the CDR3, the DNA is TGTGCCAGCAGGGACTTTGTAGGAACAGATACGCAGTATTTT.

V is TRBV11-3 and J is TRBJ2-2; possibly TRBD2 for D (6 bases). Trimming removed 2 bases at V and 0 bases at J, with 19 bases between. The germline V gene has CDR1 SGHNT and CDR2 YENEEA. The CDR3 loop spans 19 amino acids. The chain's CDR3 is CASSLYRWGDGPNTGELFF. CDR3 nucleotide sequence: TGTGCCAGCAGCTTATACCGATGGGGGGACGGACCGAACACCGGGGAGCTGTTTTTT.

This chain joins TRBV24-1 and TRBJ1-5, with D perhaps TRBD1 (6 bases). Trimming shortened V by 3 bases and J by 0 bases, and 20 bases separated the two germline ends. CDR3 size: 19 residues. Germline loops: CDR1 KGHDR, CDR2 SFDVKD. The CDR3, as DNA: TGTGCCACCAGTGATGAGGGGGACAAACCAATTCTTAGCAATCAGCCCCAGCATTTT. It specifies CATSDEGDKPILSNQPQHF.

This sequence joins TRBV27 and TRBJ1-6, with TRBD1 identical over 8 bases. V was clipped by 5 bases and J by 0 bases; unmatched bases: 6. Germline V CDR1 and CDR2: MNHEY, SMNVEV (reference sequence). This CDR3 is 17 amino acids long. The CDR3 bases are TGTGCCAGCAGTCCCCGGACAGGGAGCTCCTATAATTCACCCCTCCACTTT. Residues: CASSPRTGSSYNSPLHF.

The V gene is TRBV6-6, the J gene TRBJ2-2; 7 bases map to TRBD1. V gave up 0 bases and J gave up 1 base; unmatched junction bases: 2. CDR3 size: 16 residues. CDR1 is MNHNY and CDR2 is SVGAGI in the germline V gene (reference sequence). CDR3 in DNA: TGTGCCAGCAGTTACTCAGGGGGCGGGAACACCGGGGAGCTGTTTTTT. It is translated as CASSYSGGGNTGELFF.

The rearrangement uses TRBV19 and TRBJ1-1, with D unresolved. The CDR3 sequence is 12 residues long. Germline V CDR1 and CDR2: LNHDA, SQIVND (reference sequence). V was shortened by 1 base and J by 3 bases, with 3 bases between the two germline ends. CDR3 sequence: CASSIGHTEAFF. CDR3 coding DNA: TGTGCCAGTAGTATAGGGCACACTGAAGCTTTCTTT.

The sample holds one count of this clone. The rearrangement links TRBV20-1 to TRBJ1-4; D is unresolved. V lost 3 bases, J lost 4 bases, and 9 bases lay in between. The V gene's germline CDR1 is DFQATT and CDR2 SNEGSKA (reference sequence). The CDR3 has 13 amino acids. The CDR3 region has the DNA TGCAGTGCTAGTAGCTGGAGTAATGAAAAACTGTTTTTT. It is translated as CSASSWSNEKLFF.

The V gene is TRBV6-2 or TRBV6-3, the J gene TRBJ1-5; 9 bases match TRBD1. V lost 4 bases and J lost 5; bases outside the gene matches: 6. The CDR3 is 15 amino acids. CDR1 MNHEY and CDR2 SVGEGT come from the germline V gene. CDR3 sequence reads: CASSSPGQGYQPQHF. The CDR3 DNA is TGTGCCAGCAGTTCCCCGGGACAGGGATATCAGCCCCAGCATTTT.

The CDR3 nucleotides are TGTGCCAGCAGCTTAGGACCCAGGGTGGAGACCCAGTACTTC. It encodes CASSLGPRVETQYF. The chain employs TRBV7-9 and TRBJ2-5; a possible D gene is TRBD1 (5 bases). Trimming shortened V by 1 base and J by 5 bases, and 11 bases separated the two germline ends. Germline assignment: CDR1 SEHNR and CDR2 FQNEAQ (reference sequence). The CDR3 runs 14 residues.

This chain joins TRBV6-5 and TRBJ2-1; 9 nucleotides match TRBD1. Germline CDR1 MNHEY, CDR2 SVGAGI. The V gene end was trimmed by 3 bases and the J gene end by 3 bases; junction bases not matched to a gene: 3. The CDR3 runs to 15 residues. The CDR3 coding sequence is TGTGCCAGCAGTTATCGGACAGGGGACTACAATGAGCAGTTCTTC. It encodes CASSYRTGDYNEQFF.

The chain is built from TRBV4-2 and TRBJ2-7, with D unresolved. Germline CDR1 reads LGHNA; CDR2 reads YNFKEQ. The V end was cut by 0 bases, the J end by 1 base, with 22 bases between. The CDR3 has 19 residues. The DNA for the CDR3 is TGTGCCAGCAGCCAAGATCCCCTCCTCGGTTCCAAATTATCCTACGAGCAGTACTTC. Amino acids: CASSQDPLLGSKLSYEQYF.

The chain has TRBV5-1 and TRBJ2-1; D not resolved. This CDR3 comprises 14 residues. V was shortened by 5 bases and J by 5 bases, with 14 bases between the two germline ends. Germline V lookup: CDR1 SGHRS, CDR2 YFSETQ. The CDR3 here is CASSFSRSNNEQFF. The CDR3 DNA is TGCGCCAGCAGTTTCTCGCGGTCGAACAATGAGCAGTTCTTC.